Listed below are T cell receptor beta chains from one sample, sequenced in a study of CD8 T cells in ankylosing spondylitis. TCRdb ran MiXCR on the 5' RACE reads and lists one entry per CDR3 protein. The profile shows about 360,000 distinct CDR3 sequences, 20% to 25% of them singletons. Sequencing was carried out using blood, either unsorted or a sorted T cell fraction (not recorded which). Source of these receptors: a male donor with ankylosing spondylitis or in good health (not recorded which). The conserved cysteine and the conserved F or W are not part of the CDR3 here.

j_gene	len	v_gene	CDR3aa
TRBJ1-1	8	TRBV20-1	SARAQEAF
TRBJ2-1	13	TRBV5-5	ASSLRLAEYNEQF
TRBJ2-4	15	TRBV3-1	ASSLTPTLGAKNIQY
TRBJ2-1	13	TRBV27	ASSLTGGLYNEQF
TRBJ2-3	12	TRBV29-1	SVEDPASTDTQY
TRBJ2-7	13	TRBV4-2	ASSQGVQESYEQY
TRBJ2-7	13	TRBV11-2	ASSPRLAGVWEQY
TRBJ2-1	13	TRBV13	ASSLGSGYGNEQF
TRBJ2-1	13	TRBV12-3/TRBV12-4	ASSPRGGVYNEQF
TRBJ2-3	13	TRBV27	ASSYLSGVGDTQY
TRBJ1-1	11	TRBV7-9	ASSLYPSREAF